Listed here are 23 T cell receptor beta chains from one sample, sequenced in a study of T cells in Graves' hyperthyroidism and ophthalmopathy. RNA transcripts yielded amplified TCR beta CDR3 regions. Primed by the HTBI set, a first-round RT-PCR was run on the TCR CDR3. TCRdb called the multiplex PCR reads again in MiXCR, with one record for every CDR3 protein. Of 640,000 or so distinct CDR3 sequences in the sample, roughly 14% were seen once. Material: blood. The receptors stem from a middle-aged woman with Graves' ophthalmopathy.

The genes are TRBV5-1 and TRBJ2-5; 12 positions agree with TRBD2. Trimming removed 3 bases from V and 0 bases from J; junction bases left unmatched: 3. From germline, CDR1 is SGHRS and CDR2 YFSETQ. The CDR3 totals 16 residues. This CDR3 reads CASSYGLAGYQETQYF. The CDR3 DNA sequence: TGCGCCAGCAGCTACGGACTAGCGGGGTACCAAGAGACCCAGTACTTC.

This clonotype was counted once. The V and J genes are TRBV5-1 and TRBJ2-5; D is possibly TRBD2 (5 bases). Per the germline V gene, CDR1 is SGHRS and CDR2 is YFSETQ. The V end was cut by 3 bases, the J end by 5 bases, with 14 bases between. The CDR3 totals 14 residues. CDR3 protein: CASSSQLGVETQYF. In nucleotides, the CDR3 is TGCGCCAGCAGCTCACAACTGGGAGTGGAGACCCAGTACTTC.

This clonotype was counted many times. V and J are TRBV12-3 or TRBV12-4 and TRBJ1-1; D not certain. Deletions cut 6 bases from V and 8 bases from J, with 16 bases between. The CDR3 has 13 residues. CDR3 amino acids: CASSQPPGREAFF. Here the CDR3 DNA reads TGTGCCAGCAGCCAACCCCCGGGGAGAGAAGCTTTCTTT.

This clonotype was seen repeatedly, ten times or more. The J gene is TRBJ1-1, the V gene TRBV11-2; D is uncertain. V was trimmed by 1 base and J by 11 bases, leaving 17 bases between them. CDR1 SGHAT and CDR2 FQNNGV come from the germline V gene. The CDR3 loop spans 14 amino acids. The CDR3 loop is CASSLGGEWTGAFF. CDR3 DNA sequence: TGTGCCAGCAGCTTAGGTGGGGAATGGACGGGCGCTTTCTTT.

This clonotype was seen repeatedly, ten times or more. The chain recombines TRBV6-2 or TRBV6-3 with TRBJ1-3; D ambiguous. The CDR3 extends over 18 amino acids. The germline CDR1 and CDR2 sequences are MNHEY and SVGEGT. Trimming removed 0 bases from V and 4 bases from J, with 19 bases in between. CDR3 sequence: CASSYSIPGHGAGNTIYF. DNA of the CDR3: TGTGCCAGCAGTTACTCGATTCCAGGCCATGGCGCGGGAAACACCATATATTTT.

In its sample, this clonotype was seen many times. The CDR3 loop reads CSVMSQAGTEAFF. The CDR3 DNA sequence: TGCAGCGTTATGTCACAGGCTGGCACTGAAGCTTTCTTT. V and J are TRBV29-1 and TRBJ1-1; a weak D match, TRBD1 (5 bases). This CDR3 contains 13 residues. The germline CDR1 and CDR2 sequences are SQVTM and ANQGSEA. V lost 5 bases and J lost 4, with 14 bases in between.

This clonotype has at least ten counts. The chain uses TRBV27 and TRBJ2-5; D is unclear. V was clipped by 2 bases and J by 0 bases, with 10 bases between them. Germline values: CDR1 MNHEY, CDR2 SMNVEV (reference sequence). CDR3 length equals 15 residues. As DNA, the CDR3 is TGTGCCAGCAGTTTAAGGTTCCAGAACCAAGAGACCCAGTACTTC. Translation: CASSLRFQNQETQYF.

This clonotype came up many times. The chain couples TRBV12-3 or TRBV12-4 to TRBJ2-6; D possibly corresponds to TRBD1 (6 bases). The CDR3 extends over 18 amino acids. The V end lost 6 bases, the J end lost 0 bases, and 18 bases lay between the germline ends. This CDR3 is CASRIGDISVSGANVLTF. In nucleotides, the CDR3 is TGTGCCAGCAGGATTGGGGACATCTCGGTCTCTGGGGCCAACGTCCTGACTTTC.

This clonotype was seen repeatedly, ten times or more. The chain carries TRBV3-1 and TRBJ2-7, with no clear D. Trimming shortened V by 0 bases and J by 0 bases, and 6 bases separated the two germline ends. CDR3 length equals 14 residues. CDR1 is LGHDT and CDR2 is YNNKEL in the germline V gene (reference sequence). The CDR3 sequence is CASSQEASSYEQYF. The CDR3 bases are TGTGCCAGCAGCCAAGAGGCCAGCTCCTACGAGCAGTACTTC.

The chain employs TRBV30 and TRBJ2-7; D ambiguous. The CDR3 totals 13 residues. Trimming removed 6 bases at V and 0 bases at J, with 12 bases between. From germline, CDR1 is GTSNPN and CDR2 SVGIG (reference sequence). This CDR3 reads CACPKMSSYEQYF. The DNA of the CDR3 is TGTGCCTGCCCCAAGATGAGCTCCTACGAGCAGTACTTC.

This clonotype was seen a handful of times. One base away lies a much larger clone, so this may be a sequencing read error. V and J are TRBV6-1 and TRBJ1-2; 8 nucleotides line up with TRBD1. The CDR3 runs 13 residues. Per germline, CDR1 MNHNS and CDR2 SASEGT. J was trimmed by 8 bases and V by 5 bases; bases with no gene match: 7. The CDR3 DNA reads TGTGCCAGCAGTATGGACAGGGCCGGGGGCTACACCTTC. Protein sequence: CASSMDRAGGYTF.

The table lists this clonotype with many counts. The rearrangement joins TRBV6-2 or TRBV6-3 to TRBJ1-1; the D is unclear. The length of the CDR3 is 17 residues. Germline CDR1 MNHEY, CDR2 SVGEGT. V dropped 4 bases and J dropped 1 base, with 19 bases sitting between them. CDR3 loop: CASSWENARVGNTEAFF. The CDR3 DNA is TGTGCCAGCAGTTGGGAAAACGCCCGAGTCGGGAACACTGAAGCTTTCTTT.

At least ten counts were recorded for this clonotype. J is TRBJ1-5 and V is TRBV6-2 or TRBV6-3; the D is unclear. This CDR3 has 12 residues. The V gene's germline CDR1 is MNHEY and CDR2 SVGEGT. Between the trimmed V and J ends, which lost 7 bases and 3 bases, there was a span of 7 bases. The CDR3 is CASKSPNQPQHF. As DNA, the CDR3 is TGTGCCAGCAAGAGCCCCAATCAGCCCCAGCATTTT.

This clonotype has ten or more counts. The V gene is TRBV6-2 or TRBV6-3, the J gene TRBJ2-7; D ambiguous. The V gene's germline CDR1 is MNHEY and CDR2 SVGEGT. The CDR3 is made up of 12 amino acids. The ends were cut back, 6 bases at V and 5 bases at J, with 11 bases in the middle. In DNA form, the CDR3 reads TGTGCCAGCAGCCCATCTAGAAACGAGCAGTACTTC. It encodes CASSPSRNEQYF.

In DNA form, the CDR3 reads TGTGCCAGCAGTTTAGGGGGATATGACGAGCAGTACTTC. Its protein is CASSLGGYDEQYF. V gene TRBV12-3 or TRBV12-4 combines with J gene TRBJ2-7, with D hard to call. The CDR3 length is 13 residues. Trimming removed 1 base from V and 5 bases from J, with 9 bases in between.

This clonotype was observed at least ten times. The J gene is TRBJ2-7, the V gene TRBV6-1, with 11 bases identical to TRBD2. The trim removed 5 bases at V and 4 bases at J, leaving 10 bases unmatched. The CDR3 runs 16 residues. Per germline, CDR1 MNHNS and CDR2 SASEGT. CDR3 amino acids: CASSRKTSGVLYEQYF. CDR3 nucleotides: TGTGCCAGCAGTCGCAAGACTAGCGGGGTCCTATACGAGCAGTACTTC.

This clonotype appeared a single time. The rearrangement uses TRBV30 and TRBJ1-5; 7 positions agree with TRBD1. The J segment lost 7 bases and the V segment lost 1 base, leaving 4 bases of the junction unmatched. This CDR3 contains 13 residues. Germline V gene data show CDR1 as GTSNPN and CDR2 as SVGIG (reference sequence). The DNA for the CDR3 is TGTGCCTGGAGTGGGACAGGTCAACAGCCCCAGCATTTT. Translation gives CAWSGTGQQPQHF.

The J gene is TRBJ2-7, the V gene TRBV9; a weak D match, TRBD1 (6 bases). Germline CDR1 SGDLS, CDR2 YYNGEE. Trimming shortened V by 3 bases and J by 4 bases, and 14 bases separated the two germline ends. CDR3 size: 14 residues. This CDR3 is CASSATGISYEQYF. CDR3 sequence (DNA): TGTGCCAGCAGCGCCACAGGGATCTCATACGAGCAGTACTTC.

Only a few counts were recorded for this clonotype. V gene TRBV5-1 combines with J gene TRBJ1-1, with a possible D match to TRBD1 (6 bases). Trimming took off 0 bases at V and 1 base at J, with 13 bases between the two ends. The CDR3 extends over 16 amino acids. Germline CDR1 SGHRS, CDR2 YFSETQ. CDR3 nucleotides: TGCGCCAGCAGCTTGGGGCGGGGGCCGTCGAACACTGAAGCTTTCTTT. This sequence encodes CASSLGRGPSNTEAFF.

The J gene is TRBJ1-5, the V gene TRBV30; maybe TRBD1 (6 bases). The germline V and J ends were trimmed by 4 bases and 2 bases, with 12 bases remaining between them. The CDR3 runs to 14 residues. CDR1 is GTSNPN and CDR2 is SVGIG in the germline V gene (reference sequence). The CDR3 nucleotides are TGTGCCTGGAACTTCAGGGGCCGCAATCAGCCCCAGCATTTT. Its protein is CAWNFRGRNQPQHF.

This clonotype was seen many times. V usage is TRBV29-1 and J usage is TRBJ1-2, with 9 bases matching TRBD1. CDR3 length: 14 amino acids. Per the germline V gene, CDR1 is SQVTM and CDR2 is ANQGSEA. V dropped 6 bases and J dropped 6; count of bases not matched to a gene: 11. The CDR3 region is CSVGRGDRADGYTF. DNA of the CDR3: TGCAGCGTAGGAAGGGGGGACAGGGCGGATGGCTACACCTTC.

The rearrangement links TRBV6-5 to TRBJ1-2; possibly TRBD1 for D (5 bases). CDR1 and CDR2 from the germline V gene are MNHEY and SVGAGI. This CDR3 is built from 15 residues. Trimming cost V 6 bases and J 4 bases, with 18 bases left between them. CDR3 nucleotides: TGTGCCAGCAGCTATGGGGGAAAGGGGAGCTATGGCTACACCTTC. It specifies CASSYGGKGSYGYTF.

At least ten counts were recorded for this clonotype. The chain carries TRBV7-8 and TRBJ2-2; the D gene is possibly TRBD2 (5 bases). The V end was cut by 5 bases, the J end by 0 bases, with 13 bases between. This CDR3 contains 16 residues. Germline values: CDR1 SGHVS, CDR2 FQNEAQ. The DNA of the CDR3 is TGTGCCAGCAGCCCAACGCGGGTCGCGAACACCGGGGAGCTGTTTTTT. Amino acid sequence: CASSPTRVANTGELFF.